This T cell receptor (beta chain) was obtained from a study of control samples from healthy donors and cancer patients. The CDR3 sequence is 14 residues long. The germline V and J ends were trimmed by 1 base and 4 bases, with 5 bases remaining between them. Germline-derived CDR1 and CDR2 are SEHNR and FQNEAQ (reference sequence). TCRdb's copy holds only in-frame clones and misses some; the assay was immunoSEQ multiplex PCR. The sample shows 150,000 to 200,000 clones, about nine tenths of them seen only once. Ten or more counts support this clone. The same CDR3 also results from other DNA sequences found in this sample.

The source of this sequence is a woman aged 40 to 50 in good health. The material sequenced was blood. This chain uses TRBV7-9 with TRBJ1-6; D is uncertain. CDR3 region: CASSLEQYNSPLHF. The CDR3 DNA reads TGTGCCAGCAGCTTAGAACAGTATAATTCACCCCTCCACTTT.